The sample holds many counts of the clone carrying this TCR beta chain. Its specificity is unknown. The V end lost 5 bases, the J end lost 7 bases, and 11 bases lay between the germline ends. This CDR3 has 13 residues. This entry is derived from a study of Graves' ophthalmopathy and Graves' hyperthyroidism. Transcripts of RNA were the source for amplifying TCR beta CDR3 regions. HTBI primers served in a first-round RT-PCR, which a second-round multiplex PCR followed. TCRdb processed the multiplex PCR reads anew with MiXCR; each CDR3 protein has one entry. In the table there are over a million distinct CDR3 sequences, about 36% of which are singletons. Hyperthyroidism patients were newly diagnosed, under 2 months' duration, aged 18 to 65. Study results and caveats: The model forecast ophthalmopathy progression, reaching around 70% sensitivity and approximately 72% specificity.

The sequence was obtained from an adult man with Graves' hyperthyroidism. The sample taken for sequencing was peripheral blood or thyroid tissue (not recorded which). The chain is built from TRBV12-3 or TRBV12-4 and TRBJ2-2; TRBD1 is a possible D gene (5 bases). The CDR3 DNA is TGTGCCAGCAGTCCAAGGGGAAACGGGGAGCTGTTTTTT. Translation gives CASSPRGNGELFF.